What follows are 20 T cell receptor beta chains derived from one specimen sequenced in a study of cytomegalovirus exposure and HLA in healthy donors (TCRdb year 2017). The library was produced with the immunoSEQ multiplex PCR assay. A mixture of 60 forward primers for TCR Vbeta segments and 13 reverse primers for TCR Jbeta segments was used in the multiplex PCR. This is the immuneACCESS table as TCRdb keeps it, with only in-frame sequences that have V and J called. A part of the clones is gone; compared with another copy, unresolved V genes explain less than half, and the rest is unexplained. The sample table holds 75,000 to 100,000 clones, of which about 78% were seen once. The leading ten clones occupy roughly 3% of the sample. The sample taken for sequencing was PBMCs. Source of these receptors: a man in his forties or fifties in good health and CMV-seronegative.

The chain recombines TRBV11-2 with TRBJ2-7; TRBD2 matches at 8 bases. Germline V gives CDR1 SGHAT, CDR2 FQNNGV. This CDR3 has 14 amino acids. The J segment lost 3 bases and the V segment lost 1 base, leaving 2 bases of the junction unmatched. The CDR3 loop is CASSLGLAGYEQYF. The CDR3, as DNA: TGTGCCAGCAGCTTAGGGCTAGCGGGCTACGAGCAGTACTTC.

The CDR3 DNA sequence: TGTGCCAGCAGTATTCCTGGGGGCAGCGAGCAGTACTTC. Its translation: CASSIPGGSEQYF. The rearrangement joins TRBV5-8 to TRBJ2-7; maybe TRBD1 (6 bases). The germline CDR1 and CDR2 sequences are SGHTS and YDEGEE. The germline V and J ends were trimmed by 5 bases and 6 bases, with 15 bases remaining between them. The CDR3 totals 13 residues.

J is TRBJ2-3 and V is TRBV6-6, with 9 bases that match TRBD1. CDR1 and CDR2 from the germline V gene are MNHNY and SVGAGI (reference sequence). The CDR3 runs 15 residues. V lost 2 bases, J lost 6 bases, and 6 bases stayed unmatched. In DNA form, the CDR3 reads TGTGCCAGCAGTTACGGGGACAGGGAGCGGGATACGCAGTATTTT. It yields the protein CASSYGDRERDTQYF.

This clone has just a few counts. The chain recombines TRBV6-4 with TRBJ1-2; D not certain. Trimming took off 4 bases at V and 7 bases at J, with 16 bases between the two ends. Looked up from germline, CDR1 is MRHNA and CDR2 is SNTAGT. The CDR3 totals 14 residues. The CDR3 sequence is CASSGPGGSGGYTF. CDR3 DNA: TGTGCCAGCAGTGGCCCGGGAGGATCTGGTGGCTACACCTTC.

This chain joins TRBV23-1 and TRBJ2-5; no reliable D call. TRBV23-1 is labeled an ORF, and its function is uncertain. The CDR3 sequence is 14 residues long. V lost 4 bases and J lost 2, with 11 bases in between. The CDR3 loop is CASSLGRRQETQYF. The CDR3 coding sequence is TGCGCCAGCAGTCTAGGTCGGAGACAAGAGACCCAGTACTTC.

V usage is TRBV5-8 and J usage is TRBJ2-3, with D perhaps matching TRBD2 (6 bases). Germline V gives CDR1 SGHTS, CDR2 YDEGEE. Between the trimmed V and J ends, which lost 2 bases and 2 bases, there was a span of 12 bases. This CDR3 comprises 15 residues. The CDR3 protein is CASSFPAGPTDTQYF. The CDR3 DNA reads TGTGCCAGCAGCTTTCCCGCGGGACCCACAGATACGCAGTATTTT.

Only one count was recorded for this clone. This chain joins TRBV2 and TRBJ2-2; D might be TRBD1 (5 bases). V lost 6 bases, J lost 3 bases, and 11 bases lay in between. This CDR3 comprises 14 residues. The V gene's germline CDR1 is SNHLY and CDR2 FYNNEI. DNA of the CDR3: TGTGCCAGCAGAGGGGCCAGGGACACCGGGGAGCTGTTTTTT. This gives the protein CASRGARDTGELFF.

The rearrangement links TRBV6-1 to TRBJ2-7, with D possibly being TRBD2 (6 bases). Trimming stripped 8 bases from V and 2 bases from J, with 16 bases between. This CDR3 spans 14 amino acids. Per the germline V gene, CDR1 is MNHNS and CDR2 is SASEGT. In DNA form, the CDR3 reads TGTGCCAGCGTCTGGGGGGACGTTACCTACGAGCAGTACTTC. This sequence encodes CASVWGDVTYEQYF.

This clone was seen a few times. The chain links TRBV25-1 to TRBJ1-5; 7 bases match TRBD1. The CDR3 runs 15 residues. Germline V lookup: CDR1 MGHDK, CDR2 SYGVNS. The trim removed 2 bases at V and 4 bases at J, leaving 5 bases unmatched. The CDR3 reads CASSEQGQPNQPQHF. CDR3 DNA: TGTGCCAGCAGTGAACAGGGACAGCCAAATCAGCCCCAGCATTTT.

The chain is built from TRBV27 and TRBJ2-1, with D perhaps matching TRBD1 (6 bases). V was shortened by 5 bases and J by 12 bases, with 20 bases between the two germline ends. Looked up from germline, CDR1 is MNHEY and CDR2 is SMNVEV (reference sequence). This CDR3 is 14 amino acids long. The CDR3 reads CASSPAGVASSQFF. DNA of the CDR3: TGTGCCAGCAGTCCCGCAGGGGTAGCTTCCTCGCAGTTCTTC.

CDR3 in DNA: TGCGCCAGCAGTGAGGTGGCTCCCTCCTACGAGCAGTACTTC. As protein: CASSEVAPSYEQYF. This chain links TRBV10-2 with TRBJ2-7; D is uncertain. With 2 bases removed from V and 0 bases from J, the gap between germline ends came to 8 bases. Germline V lookup: CDR1 WSHSY, CDR2 SAAADI. The CDR3 runs to 14 residues.

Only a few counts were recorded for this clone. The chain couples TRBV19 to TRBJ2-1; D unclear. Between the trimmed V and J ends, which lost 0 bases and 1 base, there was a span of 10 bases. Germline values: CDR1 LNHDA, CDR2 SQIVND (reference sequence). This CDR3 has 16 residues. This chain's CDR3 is CASSIDRSTSYNEQFF. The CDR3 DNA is TGTGCCAGTAGTATAGATAGATCCACTTCCTACAATGAGCAGTTCTTC. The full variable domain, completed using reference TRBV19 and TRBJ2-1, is DGGITQSPKYLFRKEGQNVTLSCEQNLNHDAMYWYRQDPGQGLRLIYYSQIVNDFQKGDIAEGYSVSREKKESFPLTVTSAQKNPTAFYLCASSIDRSTSYNEQFFGPGTRLTVL.

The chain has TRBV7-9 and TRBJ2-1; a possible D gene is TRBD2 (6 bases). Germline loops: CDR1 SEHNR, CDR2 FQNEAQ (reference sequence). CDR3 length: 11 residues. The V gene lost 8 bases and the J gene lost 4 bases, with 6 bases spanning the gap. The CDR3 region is CASGGYNEQFF. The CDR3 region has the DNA TGTGCCAGCGGAGGGTACAATGAGCAGTTCTTC.

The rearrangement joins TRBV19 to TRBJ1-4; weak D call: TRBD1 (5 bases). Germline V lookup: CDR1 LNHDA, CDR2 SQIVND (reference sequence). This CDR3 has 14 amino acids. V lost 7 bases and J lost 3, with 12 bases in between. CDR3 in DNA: TGTGCCAGTACCACAGGCTTGCCTAATGAAAAACTGTTTTTT. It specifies CASTTGLPNEKLFF.

DNA for the CDR3: TGTGCCAGTAGTATTCGGGAGGCCGGGGAGCTGTTTTTT. Amino acid sequence: CASSIREAGELFF. The chain uses TRBV19 and TRBJ2-2; 7 positions agree with TRBD2. V was clipped by 3 bases and J by 6 bases; unmatched bases: 1. The V gene's germline CDR1 is LNHDA and CDR2 SQIVND (reference sequence). The CDR3 is 13 residues long. Combining the CDR3 with reference TRBV19 and TRBJ2-2 gives the whole variable domain DGGITQSPKYLFRKEGQNVTLSCEQNLNHDAMYWYRQDPGQGLRLIYYSQIVNDFQKGDIAEGYSVSREKKESFPLTVTSAQKNPTAFYLCASSIREAGELFFGEGSRLTVL.

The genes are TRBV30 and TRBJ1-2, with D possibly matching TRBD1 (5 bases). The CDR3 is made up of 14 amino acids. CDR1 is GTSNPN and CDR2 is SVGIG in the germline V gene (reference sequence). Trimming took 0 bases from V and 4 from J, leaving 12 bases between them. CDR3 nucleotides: TGTGCCTGGAGTGTTGGGCAGGGTGTCTATGGCTACACCTTC. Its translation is CAWSVGQGVYGYTF. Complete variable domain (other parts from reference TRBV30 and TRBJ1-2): SQTIHQWPATLVQPVGSPLSLECTVEGTSNPNLYWYRQAAGRGLQLLFYSVGIGQISSEVPQNLSASRPQDRQFILSSKKLLLSDSGFYLCAWSVGQGVYGYTFGSGTRLTVV.

CDR3 sequence: CASSTISGTDNEQFF. The CDR3 coding sequence is TGTGCCAGCAGTACTATTTCCGGGACAGACAATGAGCAGTTCTTC. This chain joins TRBV2 and TRBJ2-1, with TRBD1 matching 7 bases. After removal of 5 bases from V and 5 bases from J, the junction contained 9 bases not matched to a gene. Germline CDR1 is SNHLY and CDR2 is FYNNEI. This CDR3 is 15 amino acids long.

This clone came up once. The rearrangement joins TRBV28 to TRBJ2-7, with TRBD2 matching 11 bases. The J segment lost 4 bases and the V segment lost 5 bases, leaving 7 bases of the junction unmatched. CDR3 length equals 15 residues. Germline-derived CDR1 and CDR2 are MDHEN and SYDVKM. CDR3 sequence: CASSPGTSGGYEQYF. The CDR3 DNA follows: TGTGCCAGCAGTCCGGGGACTAGCGGAGGGTACGAGCAGTACTTC.

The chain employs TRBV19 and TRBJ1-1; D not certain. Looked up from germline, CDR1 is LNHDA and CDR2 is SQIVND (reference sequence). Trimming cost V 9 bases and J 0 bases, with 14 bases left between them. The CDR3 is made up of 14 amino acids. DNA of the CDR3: TGTGCCAGCGGTCGGGGTTCGATGAACACTGAAGCTTTCTTT. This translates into CASGRGSMNTEAFF.

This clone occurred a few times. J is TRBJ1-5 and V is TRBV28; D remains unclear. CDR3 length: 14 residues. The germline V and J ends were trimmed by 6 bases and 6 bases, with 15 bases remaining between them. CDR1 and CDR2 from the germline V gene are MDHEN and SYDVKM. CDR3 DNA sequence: TGTGCCAGCAGCCGGATCATTAGCCGTCAGCCCCAGCATTTT. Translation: CASSRIISRQPQHF.